This record looks at one T cell receptor (beta chain) sequence and its context. The source of the sample is a study of blood T cell repertoires in COVID-19. CDR3 length: 13 amino acids. The J segment lost 4 bases and the V segment lost 7 bases, leaving 4 bases of the junction unmatched. In the authors' workflow: Reference gene primer amplification in the assay estimated nucleated cell counts. Libraries were prepared by immunoSEQ multiplex PCR; TCRdb keeps only in-frame clonotypes and omits some of them. That table furnishes V, J and clone size, whereas the DNA furnished D and trimming. The sample has approximately 80,000 clones; under 80% are singletons.

The sequence was collected from a human donor in a cohort sampled during active COVID-19. V gene TRBV12-3 or TRBV12-4 combines with J gene TRBJ2-5, with 9 nucleotides matching TRBD2. The sample taken for sequencing was peripheral blood. The CDR3 is CASMGGGAETQYF. CDR3 nucleotide sequence: TGTGCCAGCATGGGCGGGGGGGCAGAGACCCAGTACTTC.